These 22 T cell receptor beta chains originate from one sample sequenced in a study of cytomegalovirus exposure and HLA in healthy donors. PCR primers comprised 60 Vbeta and 13 Jbeta primers. Produced via immunoSEQ multiplex PCR; TCRdb's table is partial and in-frame only. The sample records under 150,000 clones, approximately 67% being singletons. Sequencing was performed on PBMCs. The receptors stem from a young man in good health and CMV-seropositive.

In this sample, this clone turned up a few times. V and J are TRBV7-3 and TRBJ1-6; D remains ambiguous. CDR3 length: 15 amino acids. From germline, CDR1 is SGHTA and CDR2 FQGTGA. Trimming took off 5 bases at V and 7 bases at J, with 15 bases between the two ends. The chain's CDR3 is CASSPNGEKNSPLHF. The CDR3 bases are TGTGCCAGCAGCCCAAACGGGGAAAAGAATTCACCCCTCCACTTT.

This clone was found once. V usage is TRBV27 and J usage is TRBJ2-7, with D possibly TRBD1 on 6 matching bases. The germline gives CDR1 MNHEY, CDR2 SMNVEV (reference sequence). The CDR3 covers 14 residues. Trimming removed 5 bases at V and 3 bases at J, with 14 bases between. The CDR3 spells CASSPRQDRYEQYF. The CDR3 coding sequence is TGTGCCAGCAGTCCCCGACAGGACCGCTACGAGCAGTACTTC.

The chain combines TRBV2 with TRBJ1-6; weak D call: TRBD1 (5 bases). The CDR3 contains 15 residues. The V end lost 6 bases, the J end lost 0 bases, and 9 bases lay between the germline ends. Germline V gene data show CDR1 as SNHLY and CDR2 as FYNNEI. The CDR3 sequence is CASRGGSSYNSPLHF. Here the CDR3 DNA reads TGTGCCAGCAGGGGGGGGAGCTCCTATAATTCACCCCTCCACTTT.

The chain is built from TRBV10-3 and TRBJ2-2; 8 bases are a match to TRBD2. Germline V CDR1 and CDR2: ENHRY, SYGVKD. V trimming: 4 bases; J trimming: 7 bases; junction bases outside the gene matches: 11. The length of the CDR3 is 16 residues. In nucleotides, the CDR3 is TGTGCCATCAGTGGACCCCGGCGGGGGGCGGACGGGGAGCTGTTTTTT. Amino acid sequence: CAISGPRRGADGELFF.

This chain joins TRBV18 and TRBJ1-5; D unclear. Trimming removed 3 bases at V and 9 bases at J, with 12 bases between. From germline, CDR1 is KGHSH and CDR2 LQKENI. The CDR3 is 13 amino acids. The CDR3 reads CASSPGDRGPQHF. DNA of the CDR3: TGTGCCAGCTCACCGGGCGACCGTGGGCCCCAGCATTTT.

In DNA, the CDR3 is TGTGCCAGCAGGGGCCCCGGGACACCTTTAGACACCATATATTTT. This translates into CASRGPGTPLDTIYF. V and J are TRBV6-5 and TRBJ1-3, with D tentatively TRBD1 (6 bases). Per the germline V gene, CDR1 is MNHEY and CDR2 is SVGAGI. Between the trimmed V and J ends, which lost 6 bases and 8 bases, there was a span of 20 bases. The CDR3 is 15 residues long.

This clone has more than one count but fewer than ten. V gene TRBV7-9 combines with J gene TRBJ1-4; TRBD1 aligns across 7 bases. V lost 6 bases and J lost 8; bases outside the gene matches: 9. In germline, CDR1 is SEHNR, CDR2 FQNEAQ (reference sequence). The CDR3 covers 14 residues. The CDR3 nucleotides read TGTGCCAGCAGACGCGACAGGGTTGGAGAAAAACTGTTTTTT. It translates to CASRRDRVGEKLFF.

This clone has just one count. J is TRBJ2-4 and V is TRBV7-2, with 9 bases aligning to TRBD1. CDR1 is SGHTA and CDR2 is FQGNSA in the germline V gene. V dropped 7 bases and J dropped 7; count of bases not matched to a gene: 11. This CDR3 has 15 residues. CDR3 sequence: CASTIGQTGGNIQYF. As DNA, the CDR3 is TGTGCCAGCACCATAGGGCAGACAGGGGGGAACATTCAGTACTTC.

The gene calls are TRBV2 and TRBJ2-7; 7 bases are shared with TRBD1. Per the germline V gene, CDR1 is SNHLY and CDR2 is FYNNEI. This CDR3 is 13 amino acids long. Losses at the gene ends were 6 bases for V and 3 bases for J; bases not matched to a gene: 5. CDR3 coding DNA: TGTGCCAGCAGCCCGACAGGGAGCTACGAGCAGTACTTC. Amino acids: CASSPTGSYEQYF. Combining the CDR3 with reference TRBV2 and TRBJ2-7 gives the whole variable domain EPEVTQTPSHQVTQMGQEVILRCVPISNHLYFYWYRQILGQKVEFLVSFYNNEISEKSEIFDDQFSVERPDGSNFTLKIRSTKLEDSAMYFCASSPTGSYEQYFGPGTRLTVT.

The chain links TRBV11-2 to TRBJ2-7; 7 positions match TRBD2. CDR1 and CDR2 (germline): SGHAT, FQNNGV. The CDR3 contains 16 residues. The V gene end was trimmed by 4 bases and the J gene end by 0 bases; junction bases not matched to a gene: 9. DNA for the CDR3: TGTGCCAGCAGCTCGATGGGTAGCGGGCGCTCCTACGAGCAGTACTTC. Amino acids: CASSSMGSGRSYEQYF.

J is TRBJ1-5 and V is TRBV6-5; TRBD1 might be the D (6 bases). The CDR3 is 15 amino acids. CDR1 is MNHEY and CDR2 is SVGAGI in the germline V gene. V lost 5 bases, J lost 4 bases, and 15 bases lay in between. The CDR3: CASSPIGTRNQPQHF. The CDR3 DNA follows: TGTGCCAGCAGTCCCATAGGGACACGGAATCAGCCCCAGCATTTT.

The chain combines TRBV5-5 with TRBJ1-4; D is unresolved. Germline CDR1 and CDR2: SGHKS and YYEKEE (reference sequence). V gave up 0 bases and J gave up 4 bases, with 7 bases separating them. This CDR3 comprises 14 residues. CDR3 sequence (DNA): TGTGCCAGCAGCTTGGGCAGGATTAATGAAAAACTGTTTTTT. Encoded protein: CASSLGRINEKLFF.

The V and J genes are TRBV13 and TRBJ2-5, with TRBD2 matching 8 bases. The germline V gene encodes CDR1 PRHDT and CDR2 FYEKMQ (reference sequence). V gave up 5 bases and J gave up 3 bases; unmatched junction bases: 11. The CDR3 sequence is 16 residues long. CDR3 amino acids: CASSRPGGGGEETQYF. The CDR3 DNA is TGTGCCAGCAGCCGGCCGGGGGGGGGCGGGGAAGAGACCCAGTACTTC.

Only a few counts were recorded for this clone. The chain has TRBV11-2 and TRBJ2-1; weak D call: TRBD2 (6 bases). Looked up from germline, CDR1 is SGHAT and CDR2 is FQNNGV. The CDR3 runs to 12 residues. The V end was cut by 0 bases, the J end by 16 bases, with 13 bases between. The CDR3 coding sequence is TGTGCCAGCAGCTTAGATCTAACCGGGGGATTCTTC. Residues: CASSLDLTGGFF. Full variable domain (outside the CDR3, taken from reference TRBV11-2 and TRBJ2-1): EAGVAQSPRYKIIEKRQSVAFWCNPISGHATLYWYQQILGQGPKLLIQFQNNGVVDDSQLPKDRFSAERLKGVDSTLKIQPAKLEDSAVYLCASSLDLTGGFFGPGTRLTVL.

The table lists this clone with a few counts. The J gene is TRBJ1-6, the V gene TRBV10-3; 9 positions match TRBD1. CDR3 size: 16 residues. Germline-derived CDR1 and CDR2 are ENHRY and SYGVKD. The J segment lost 8 bases and the V segment lost 3 bases, leaving 8 bases of the junction unmatched. CDR3 in DNA: TGTGCCATCAGTGAAGACTGGACAGGGGATGATTCACCCCTCCACTTT. Translating it yields CAISEDWTGDDSPLHF.

This chain links TRBV28 with TRBJ1-4, with a possible D match to TRBD1 (5 bases). The germline V gene encodes CDR1 MDHEN and CDR2 SYDVKM. V shed 4 bases and J shed 7 bases, with 7 bases lying between them. The CDR3 has 12 amino acids. CDR3 sequence reads: CASSSGGEKLFF. The CDR3 region has the DNA TGTGCCAGCAGTTCGGGGGGTGAAAAACTGTTTTTT.

This clone occurred a few times. The chain employs TRBV6-5 and TRBJ2-7; 7 bases line up with TRBD1. J gave up 1 base and V 6 bases, and 6 bases lay outside the gene matches. The germline gives CDR1 MNHEY, CDR2 SVGAGI. This CDR3 is built from 14 residues. CDR3 region: CASRRDSASYEQYV. The CDR3 region has the DNA TGTGCCAGCAGAAGGGACAGCGCATCCTACGAGCAGTACGTC.

This chain connects TRBV4-2 to TRBJ1-1; maybe TRBD1 (5 bases). V gave up 1 base and J gave up 5 bases, with 14 bases separating them. The germline CDR1 and CDR2 sequences are LGHNA and YNFKEQ. The CDR3 sequence is 15 residues long. The CDR3 protein is CASSQGAQGSTEAFF. The CDR3 DNA follows: TGTGCCAGCAGCCAAGGAGCTCAGGGAAGTACTGAAGCTTTCTTT.

The rearrangement uses TRBV6-5 and TRBJ1-5; 7 nucleotides align to TRBD1. Trimming removed 4 bases from V and 5 bases from J; junction bases left unmatched: 5. Looked up from germline, CDR1 is MNHEY and CDR2 is SVGAGI. CDR3 length: 14 residues. The CDR3 DNA reads as TGTGCCAGCAGTTTTCGACAGGGTCATCAGCCCCAGCATTTT. Its protein product is CASSFRQGHQPQHF.

This sequence joins TRBV19 and TRBJ1-5, with D perhaps TRBD1 (5 bases). Germline V gene sequence: CDR1 LNHDA, CDR2 SQIVND (reference sequence). The CDR3 has 15 amino acids. V was pared by 6 bases and J by 6 bases, with 18 bases between. CDR3 sequence reads: CASSNVGALGQPQHF. Here the CDR3 DNA reads TGTGCCAGTAGCAACGTTGGGGCTTTGGGTCAGCCCCAGCATTTT.

The chain carries TRBV6-6 and TRBJ2-7, with 7 bases that match TRBD1. Trimming removed 0 bases from V and 4 bases from J; junction bases left unmatched: 3. The CDR3 is 14 residues long. Looked up from germline, CDR1 is MNHNY and CDR2 is SVGAGI (reference sequence). The CDR3 reads CASSYSQGQYEQYF. The CDR3 DNA is TGTGCCAGCAGTTACTCACAGGGGCAATACGAGCAGTACTTC.

The J gene is TRBJ1-4, the V gene TRBV19; 7 nucleotides line up with TRBD1. The CDR3 length is 13 residues. The V gene's germline CDR1 is LNHDA and CDR2 SQIVND (reference sequence). V gave up 10 bases and J gave up 8 bases; unmatched junction bases: 10. The CDR3 region is CATSRDSKEKLFF. CDR3 DNA sequence: TGTGCCACCAGCCGGGACAGCAAGGAAAAACTGTTTTTT.